This TCR beta chain is drawn from a study of OX40 agonist ivuxolimab in advanced cancers. At the level of the study: Ivuxolimab, which is an agonistic anti-OX40 (CD134) antibody, was administered to the patients. The study, taken as a whole, reports: No antigen was identified for the clonally expanded peripheral T cells. At doses 0.1 to 3.0 mg/kg, CD4+ and CD8+ clones expanded.

The CDR3 spans 12 residues. V trimming: 5 bases; J trimming: 6 bases; junction bases outside the gene matches: 1. CDR1 and CDR2 (germline): SEHNR, FQNEAQ (reference sequence). TCRdb keeps only in-frame clones here, not all; method: immunoSEQ multiplex PCR. The sample has around 63,000 clones; 80% to 90% are singletons. Turning to this clone: Its target is not known.

The clonotype originates from an adult with an advanced solid tumor such as melanoma, head and neck, liver or kidney cancer. Sample: CD4+ or CD8+ T cells sorted from blood, taken in a trial of the OX40 agonist ivuxolimab. This chain links TRBV7-9 with TRBJ1-2; 9 nucleotides align to TRBD1. The CDR3: CASSRTGDGYTF. CDR3 sequence (DNA): TGTGCCAGCAGCCGGACAGGGGATGGCTACACCTTC.